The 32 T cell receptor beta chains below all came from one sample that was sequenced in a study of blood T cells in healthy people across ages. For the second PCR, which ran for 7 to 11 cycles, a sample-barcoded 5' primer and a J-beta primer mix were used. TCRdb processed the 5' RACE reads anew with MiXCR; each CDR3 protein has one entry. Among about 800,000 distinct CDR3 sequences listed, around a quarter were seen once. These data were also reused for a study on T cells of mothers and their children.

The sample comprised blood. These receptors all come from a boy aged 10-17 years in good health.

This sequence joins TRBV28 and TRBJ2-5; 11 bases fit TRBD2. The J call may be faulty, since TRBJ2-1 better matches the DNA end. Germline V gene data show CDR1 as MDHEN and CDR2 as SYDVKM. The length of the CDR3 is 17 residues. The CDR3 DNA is TGTGCCAGCAGTCTGTCCGGACTAGCGGGCGTGTGGAATGAGCAGTTCTTC. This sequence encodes CASSLSGLAGVWNEQFF.

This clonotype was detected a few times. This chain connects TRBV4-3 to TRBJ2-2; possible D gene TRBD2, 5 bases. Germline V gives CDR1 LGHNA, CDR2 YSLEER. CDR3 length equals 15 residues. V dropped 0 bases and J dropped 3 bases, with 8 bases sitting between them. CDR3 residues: CASSQDKRDTGELFF. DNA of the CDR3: TGCGCCAGCAGCCAAGACAAGAGGGACACCGGGGAGCTGTTTTTT.

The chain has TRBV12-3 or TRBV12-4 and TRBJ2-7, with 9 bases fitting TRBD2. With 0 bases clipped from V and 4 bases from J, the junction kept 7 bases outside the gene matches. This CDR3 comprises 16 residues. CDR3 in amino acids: CASSLAVGTSTYEQYF. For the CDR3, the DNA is TGTGCCAGCAGTTTAGCGGTCGGGACTAGCACATACGAGCAGTACTTC.

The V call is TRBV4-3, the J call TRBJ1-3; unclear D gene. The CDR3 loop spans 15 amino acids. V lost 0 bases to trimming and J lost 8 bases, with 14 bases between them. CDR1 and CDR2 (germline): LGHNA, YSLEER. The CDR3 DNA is TGCGCCAGCAGCCAAGAGGGGAGGAGGTTGGACACCATATATTTT. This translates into CASSQEGRRLDTIYF.

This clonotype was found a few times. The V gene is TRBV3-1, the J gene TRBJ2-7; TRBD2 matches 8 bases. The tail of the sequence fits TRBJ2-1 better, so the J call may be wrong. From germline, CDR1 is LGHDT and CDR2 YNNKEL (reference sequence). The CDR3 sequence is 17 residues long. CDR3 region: CASSRAAQLADYNEQFF. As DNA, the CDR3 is TGTGCCAGCAGCCGAGCCGCCCAACTAGCGGACTACAATGAGCAGTTCTTC.

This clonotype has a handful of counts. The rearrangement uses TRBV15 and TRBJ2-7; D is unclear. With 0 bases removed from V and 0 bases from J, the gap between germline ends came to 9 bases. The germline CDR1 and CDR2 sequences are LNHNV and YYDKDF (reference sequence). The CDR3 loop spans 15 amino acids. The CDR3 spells CATSREEVTSYEQYF. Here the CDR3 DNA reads TGTGCCACCAGCAGAGAGGAAGTCACCTCCTACGAGCAGTACTTC.

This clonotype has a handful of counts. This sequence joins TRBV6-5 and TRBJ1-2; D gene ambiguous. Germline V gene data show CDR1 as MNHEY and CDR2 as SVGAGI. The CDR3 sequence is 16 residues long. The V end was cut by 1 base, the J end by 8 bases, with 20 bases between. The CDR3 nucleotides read TGTGCCAGCAGTTACTTAGAGGGCAGAGGATTTGGCGGCTACACCTTC. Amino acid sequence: CASSYLEGRGFGGYTF.

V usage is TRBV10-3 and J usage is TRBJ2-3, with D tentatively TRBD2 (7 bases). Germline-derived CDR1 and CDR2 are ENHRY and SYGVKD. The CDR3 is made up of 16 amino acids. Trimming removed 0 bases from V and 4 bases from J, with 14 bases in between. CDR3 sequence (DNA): TGTGCCATCAGTGAGTCGATGGGGGGGGCCCCAGATACGCAGTATTTT. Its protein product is CAISESMGGAPDTQYF.

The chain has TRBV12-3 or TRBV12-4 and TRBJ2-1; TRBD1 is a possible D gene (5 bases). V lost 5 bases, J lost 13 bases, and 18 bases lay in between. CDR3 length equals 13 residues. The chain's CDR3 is CASSPDTLSTQFF. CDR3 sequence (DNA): TGTGCCAGCAGTCCGGACACGCTGAGTACCCAGTTCTTC.

CDR3 in amino acids: CSAARQPNTEAFF. CDR3 bases: TGCAGTGCCGCGCGGCAGCCGAACACTGAAGCTTTCTTT. J is TRBJ1-1 and V is TRBV20-1; no clear D. V lost 6 bases and J 1 base, leaving 12 bases between the germline ends. Germline V gene lookup returns CDR1 DFQATT and CDR2 SNEGSKA (reference sequence). The CDR3 consists of 13 residues.

The CDR3 nucleotides read TGTGCCAGCAGCTTAGAGTATTTCGGCGGATCCACAGATACGCAGTATTTT. Amino acid sequence: CASSLEYFGGSTDTQYF. The chain carries TRBV7-2 and TRBJ2-3, with unresolved D. The CDR3 has 17 amino acids. Trimming pared 1 base from V and 2 bases from J, leaving 16 bases between. From germline, CDR1 is SGHTA and CDR2 FQGNSA.

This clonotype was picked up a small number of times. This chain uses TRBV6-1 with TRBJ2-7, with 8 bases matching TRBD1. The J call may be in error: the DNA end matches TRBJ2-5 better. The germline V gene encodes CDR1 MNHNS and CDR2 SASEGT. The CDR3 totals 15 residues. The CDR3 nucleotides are TGTGCCAGCAGTGGCCGGGACAGGCGTCAAGAGACCCAGTACTTC. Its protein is CASSGRDRRQETQYF.

CDR3 sequence reads: CASSSLGENIQYF. In DNA form, the CDR3 reads TGTGCCAGCAGTTCCCTCGGGGAAAACATTCAGTACTTC. This chain joins TRBV28 and TRBJ2-4; D is perhaps TRBD2 (5 bases). Germline-derived CDR1 and CDR2 are MDHEN and SYDVKM. V was clipped by 4 bases and J by 5 bases, with 9 bases between them. The CDR3 spans 13 residues.

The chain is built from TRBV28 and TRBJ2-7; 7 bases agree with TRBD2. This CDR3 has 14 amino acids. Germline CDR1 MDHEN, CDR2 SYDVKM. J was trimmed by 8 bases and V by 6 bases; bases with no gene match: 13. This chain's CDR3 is CASSSGLVTLQQYF. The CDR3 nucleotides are TGTGCCAGCAGCTCAGGACTAGTCACGTTGCAGCAGTACTTC.

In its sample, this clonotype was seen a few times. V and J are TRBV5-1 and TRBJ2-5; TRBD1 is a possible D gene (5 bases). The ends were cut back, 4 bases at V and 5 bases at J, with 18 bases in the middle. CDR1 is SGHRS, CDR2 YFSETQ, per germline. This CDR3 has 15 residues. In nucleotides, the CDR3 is TGCGCCAGCAGCCCTGACAGTTCCAGGTCCGAGACCCAGTACTTC. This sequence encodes CASSPDSSRSETQYF.

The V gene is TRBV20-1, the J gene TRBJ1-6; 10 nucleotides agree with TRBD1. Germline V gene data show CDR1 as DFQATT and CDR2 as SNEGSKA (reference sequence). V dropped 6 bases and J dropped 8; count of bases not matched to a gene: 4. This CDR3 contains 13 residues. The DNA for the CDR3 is TGCAGTGCAGGGACAGGGGAATATTCACCCCTCCACTTT. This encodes CSAGTGEYSPLHF.

CDR3 sequence (DNA): TGTGCCAGCATAGAGACAGGGAACACCTACGAGCAGTACTTC. Translation gives CASIETGNTYEQYF. V is TRBV25-1 and J is TRBJ2-7, with 7 bases identical to TRBD1. Germline loops: CDR1 MGHDK, CDR2 SYGVNS. V dropped 7 bases and J dropped 2; count of bases not matched to a gene: 8. The CDR3 loop spans 14 amino acids.

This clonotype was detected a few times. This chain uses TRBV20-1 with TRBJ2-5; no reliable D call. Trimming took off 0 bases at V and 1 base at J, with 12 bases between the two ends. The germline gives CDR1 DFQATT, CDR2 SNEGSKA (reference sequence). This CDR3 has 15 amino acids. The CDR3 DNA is TGCAGTGCTAGAGATTCAGGTTTTCGCCAAGAGACCCAGTACTTC. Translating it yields CSARDSGFRQETQYF.

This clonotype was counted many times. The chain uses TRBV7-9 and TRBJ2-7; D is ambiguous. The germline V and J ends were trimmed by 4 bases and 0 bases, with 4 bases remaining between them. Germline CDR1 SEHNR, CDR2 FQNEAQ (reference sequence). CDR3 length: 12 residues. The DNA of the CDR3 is TGTGCCAGCAGCTGGGTCTCCTACGAGCAGTACTTC. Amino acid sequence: CASSWVSYEQYF.

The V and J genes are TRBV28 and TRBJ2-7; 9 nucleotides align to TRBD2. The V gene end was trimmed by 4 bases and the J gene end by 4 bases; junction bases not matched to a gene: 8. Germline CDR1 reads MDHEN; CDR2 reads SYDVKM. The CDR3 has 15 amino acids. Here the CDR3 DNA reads TGTGCCAGCAGTTACTCACTAGCGGGTAAATACGAGCAGTACTTC. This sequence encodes CASSYSLAGKYEQYF.

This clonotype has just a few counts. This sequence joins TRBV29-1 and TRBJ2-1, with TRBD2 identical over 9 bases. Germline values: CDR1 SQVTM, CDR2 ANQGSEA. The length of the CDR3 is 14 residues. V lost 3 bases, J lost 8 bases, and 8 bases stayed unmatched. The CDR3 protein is CSVEGSGSIDEQFF. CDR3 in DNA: TGCAGCGTTGAGGGTAGCGGGAGTATCGATGAGCAGTTCTTC.

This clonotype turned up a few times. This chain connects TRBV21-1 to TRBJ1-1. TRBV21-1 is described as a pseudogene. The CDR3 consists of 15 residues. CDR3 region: CASSRRGNSDTEAFF. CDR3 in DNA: TGTGCCAGCAGCCGCCGAGGGAACAGCGACACTGAAGCTTTCTTT.

The CDR3 region is CASSSRVSPFYGYTF. CDR3 in DNA: TGTGCCAGCAGTTCCAGGGTTTCGCCATTCTATGGCTACACCTTC. The chain is built from TRBV27 and TRBJ1-2, with a weak D call TRBD1 (5 bases). From germline, CDR1 is MNHEY and CDR2 SMNVEV (reference sequence). The V end was cut by 4 bases, the J end by 4 bases, with 16 bases between. The CDR3 is made up of 15 amino acids.

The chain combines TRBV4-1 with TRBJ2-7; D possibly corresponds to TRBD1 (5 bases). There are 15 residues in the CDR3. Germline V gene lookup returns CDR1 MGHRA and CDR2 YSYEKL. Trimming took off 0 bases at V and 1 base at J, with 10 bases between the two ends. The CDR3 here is CASSQDPGISYEQYF. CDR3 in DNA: TGCGCCAGCAGCCAAGATCCAGGGATTTCCTACGAGCAGTACTTC.

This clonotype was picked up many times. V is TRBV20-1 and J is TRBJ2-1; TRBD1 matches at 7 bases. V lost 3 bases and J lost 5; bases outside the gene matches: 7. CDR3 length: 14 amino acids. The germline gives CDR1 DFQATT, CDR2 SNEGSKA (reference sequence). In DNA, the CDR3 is TGCAGTGCTAGCGGCGACAGGGACCACAATGAGCAGTTCTTC. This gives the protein CSASGDRDHNEQFF.

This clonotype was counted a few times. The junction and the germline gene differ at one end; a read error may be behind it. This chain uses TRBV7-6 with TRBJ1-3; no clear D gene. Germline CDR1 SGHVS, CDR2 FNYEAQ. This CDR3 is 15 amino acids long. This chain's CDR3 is CASSTYGVSGDTIYF. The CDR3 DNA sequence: TGTGCCAGCAGCACTTACGGGGTCTCTGGAGACACCATATATTTT.

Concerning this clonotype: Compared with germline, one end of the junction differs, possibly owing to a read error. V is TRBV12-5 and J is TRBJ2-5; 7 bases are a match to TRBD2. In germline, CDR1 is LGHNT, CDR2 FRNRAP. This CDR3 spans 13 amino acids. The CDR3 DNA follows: TGTGCTAGTGGTTTGTATGTGGGAGGGCCATCGTTCTTC. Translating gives CASGLYVGGPSFF.

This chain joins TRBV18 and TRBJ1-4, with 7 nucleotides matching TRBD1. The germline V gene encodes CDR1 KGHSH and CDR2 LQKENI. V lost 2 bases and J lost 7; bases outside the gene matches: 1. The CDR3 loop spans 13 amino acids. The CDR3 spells CASSPGTVEKLFF. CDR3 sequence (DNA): TGTGCCAGCTCACCAGGGACAGTTGAAAAACTGTTTTTT.

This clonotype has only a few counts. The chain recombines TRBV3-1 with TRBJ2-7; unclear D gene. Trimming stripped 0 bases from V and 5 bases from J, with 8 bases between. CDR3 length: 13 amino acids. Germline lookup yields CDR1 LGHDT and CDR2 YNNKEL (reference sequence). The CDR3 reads CASSQDDHDEQYF. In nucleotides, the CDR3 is TGTGCCAGCAGCCAAGATGACCACGACGAGCAGTACTTC.

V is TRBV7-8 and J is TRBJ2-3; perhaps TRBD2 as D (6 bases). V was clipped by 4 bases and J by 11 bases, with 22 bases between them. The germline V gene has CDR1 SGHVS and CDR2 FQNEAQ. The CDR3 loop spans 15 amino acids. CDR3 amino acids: CASSSPRDSLYKQYF. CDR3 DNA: TGTGCCAGCAGCTCCCCCCGGGACTCTTTATATAAGCAGTATTTT.

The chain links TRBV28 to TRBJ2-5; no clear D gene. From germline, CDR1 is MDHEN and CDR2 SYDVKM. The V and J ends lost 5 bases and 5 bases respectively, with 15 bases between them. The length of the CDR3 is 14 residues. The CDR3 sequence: CASSPVAGSETQYF. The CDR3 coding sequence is TGTGCCAGCAGTCCCGTGGCAGGATCGGAGACCCAGTACTTC.

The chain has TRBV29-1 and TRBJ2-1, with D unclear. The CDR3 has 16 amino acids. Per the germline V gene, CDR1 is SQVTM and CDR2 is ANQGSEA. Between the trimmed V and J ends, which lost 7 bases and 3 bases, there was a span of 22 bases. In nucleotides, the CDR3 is TGCAGCGCCGTCAGGTGGATTCAGTCAAACTACAATGAGCAGTTCTTC. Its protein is CSAVRWIQSNYNEQFF.